The rows below give T cell receptor beta chains drawn from one sample of a study of graft-versus-host responses after intestinal transplantation. Data came from immunoSEQ multiplex PCR; TCRdb stores just in-frame clones and leaves some out. The table lists about 38,000 clones, around 86% of them singletons. Sequences were derived from PBMCs, sampled about 1,000 days after transplant. The origin of the receptors is a human patient who received an intestinal transplant, so some T cells may come from the graft donor. Each CDR3 is given without its conserved first and last residue. The order of the fields is J gene, V gene, CDR3 protein.

>TRBJ1-2|TRBV28
ASSFQGSSYGYT
>TRBJ2-6|TRBV6-1
ASSALQGASGANVLT
>TRBJ1-4|TRBV10-2
ANQLMRGPWIDEKLF
>TRBJ2-7|TRBV29-1
SVRRGSNEQY
>TRBJ2-3|TRBV6-4
ASSEFLGGSTDTQY
>TRBJ2-1|TRBV11-2
ASSLETLAFKQF
>TRBJ2-7|TRBV30
ASLAGGSYEQY
>TRBJ2-4|TRBV5-4
ASSFDSEAKNIQY
>TRBJ1-2|TRBV5-1
ASSNGTVNYGYT
>TRBJ1-4|TRBV18
ASSPPLQGATNEKLF
>TRBJ2-4|TRBV6-6
ASSYSTDGNIQY
>TRBJ1-5|TRBV30
AWSVPQGLTQPQH
>TRBJ2-5|TRBV28
ASRGTSGETQY